These 32 T cell receptor beta chains share one sample of origin, sequenced in a study of cytomegalovirus exposure and HLA in healthy donors. The PCR made use of 60 Vbeta and 13 Jbeta primers. Clones were sequenced by immunoSEQ multiplex PCR, and TCRdb holds only the in-frame ones, with some missing. The sample has some 150,000 clones, around four fifths seen once. The sample consisted of PBMCs. These receptors came from a man aged 35 to 55 in good health and CMV-seronegative.

The chain employs TRBV25-1 and TRBJ2-5; a weak D match, TRBD1 (6 bases). Trimming pared 4 bases from V and 4 bases from J, leaving 19 bases between. The CDR3 runs to 16 residues. From germline, CDR1 is MGHDK and CDR2 SYGVNS. The CDR3 region has the DNA TGTGCCAGCAGTGGCTCTCGGGGACACGAGGGAGAGACCCAGTACTTC. Translation: CASSGSRGHEGETQYF.

The V gene is TRBV28, the J gene TRBJ1-1; no clear D. Per the germline V gene, CDR1 is MDHEN and CDR2 is SYDVKM. The V end was cut by 2 bases, the J end by 7 bases, with 11 bases between. This CDR3 region has 13 residues. CDR3 sequence reads: CASSLNPPGEAFF. The DNA for the CDR3 is TGTGCCAGCAGTTTAAACCCGCCGGGTGAAGCTTTCTTT. Using reference TRBV28 and TRBJ1-1 for the parts outside the CDR3, the full variable domain is DVKVTQSSRYLVKRTGEKVFLECVQDMDHENMFWYRQDPGLGLRLIYFSYDVKMKEKGDIPEGYSVSREKKERFSLILESASTNQTSMYLCASSLNPPGEAFFGQGTRLTVV.

J is TRBJ2-1 and V is TRBV2; a possible D gene is TRBD1 (5 bases). With 8 bases removed from V and 4 bases from J, the gap between germline ends came to 12 bases. This CDR3 spans 13 amino acids. Germline V lookup: CDR1 SNHLY, CDR2 FYNNEI. Here the CDR3 reads CASGATEYNEQFF. CDR3 bases: TGTGCCAGCGGGGCGACTGAATACAATGAGCAGTTCTTC.

This clone was seen just once. V and J are TRBV2 and TRBJ1-1; D gene ambiguous. Germline V gene data show CDR1 as SNHLY and CDR2 as FYNNEI. This CDR3 spans 15 amino acids. Between the trimmed V and J ends, which lost 4 bases and 0 bases, there was a span of 12 bases. The CDR3 loop reads CASSVREAVNTEAFF. The CDR3 DNA reads as TGTGCCAGCAGTGTTAGGGAGGCGGTGAACACTGAAGCTTTCTTT.

The rearrangement uses TRBV29-1 and TRBJ1-1, with 7 bases aligning to TRBD1. Germline CDR1 and CDR2: SQVTM and ANQGSEA. The CDR3 has 14 amino acids. V was pared by 3 bases and J by 4 bases, with 8 bases of the junction left unmatched. For the CDR3, the DNA is TGCAGCGTTGAGACCGGGACAGTGAGCACTGAAGCTTTCTTT. The encoded protein is CSVETGTVSTEAFF.

V gene TRBV9 combines with J gene TRBJ1-2, with a weak D call TRBD1 (5 bases). The CDR3 runs to 15 residues. Trimming took 1 base from V and 5 from J, leaving 15 bases between them. Per germline, CDR1 SGDLS and CDR2 YYNGEE. CDR3 sequence (DNA): TGTGCCAGCAGCGTATCAGATACAGGAACATATGGCTACACCTTC. Translating gives CASSVSDTGTYGYTF.

The chain has TRBV27 and TRBJ2-1, with TRBD1 identical over 7 bases. This CDR3 is built from 11 residues. After removal of 8 bases from V and 6 bases from J, the junction contained 1 base not matched to a gene. Looked up from germline, CDR1 is MNHEY and CDR2 is SMNVEV (reference sequence). The CDR3 region is CASGQVNEQFF. The CDR3 region has the DNA TGTGCCAGCGGACAGGTCAATGAGCAGTTCTTC.

The chain carries TRBV7-9 and TRBJ2-1; maybe TRBD1 (5 bases). This CDR3 has 13 amino acids. Trimming pared 3 bases from V and 5 bases from J, leaving 8 bases between. Germline V lookup: CDR1 SEHNR, CDR2 FQNEAQ (reference sequence). This CDR3 reads CASSFEDNNEQFF. Written as DNA, the CDR3 is TGTGCCAGCAGCTTTGAGGACAACAATGAGCAGTTCTTC. The complete variable domain, with remaining parts taken from reference TRBV7-9 and TRBJ2-1, reads DTGVSQNPRHKITKRGQNVTFRCDPISEHNRLYWYRQTLGQGPEFLTYFQNEAQLEKSRLLSDRFSAERPKGSFSTLEIQRTEQGDSAMYLCASSFEDNNEQFFGPGTRLTVL.

V gene TRBV27 combines with J gene TRBJ2-1, with 13 positions matching TRBD2. This CDR3 region has 18 residues. Germline V lookup: CDR1 MNHEY, CDR2 SMNVEV (reference sequence). The V segment lost 7 bases and the J segment 6 bases; nucleotides outside the gene matches: 15. The CDR3 reads CASISGFGLAGVRNEQFF. The CDR3 DNA follows: TGTGCCAGCATCTCAGGTTTCGGACTAGCGGGAGTTCGCAATGAGCAGTTCTTC.

The chain employs TRBV7-8 and TRBJ2-5; 8 nucleotides match TRBD2. J was trimmed by 5 bases and V by 5 bases; bases with no gene match: 10. Germline CDR1 SGHVS, CDR2 FQNEAQ. There are 15 residues in the CDR3. The CDR3 is CASSLAAGVRETQYF. The DNA of the CDR3 is TGTGCCAGCAGCCTCGCAGCGGGAGTAAGGGAGACCCAGTACTTC.

This clone was detected once. The CDR3 DNA follows: TGCGCCAGCAGCGCCGCTGACAGGGTCGAGCAGTACTTC. Its protein product is CASSAADRVEQYF. The chain joins TRBV5-1 to TRBJ2-7, with 7 bases lining up with TRBD1. The length of the CDR3 is 13 residues. Germline V gene data show CDR1 as SGHRS and CDR2 as YFSETQ. V trimming: 4 bases; J trimming: 6 bases; junction bases outside the gene matches: 7. Together with reference TRBV5-1 and TRBJ2-7, the CDR3 gives the full variable domain: KAGVTQTPRYLIKTRGQQVTLSCSPISGHRSVSWYQQTPGQGLQFLFEYFSETQRNKGNFPGRFSGRQFSNSRSEMNVSTLELGDSALYLCASSAADRVEQYFGPGTRLTVT.

The gene calls are TRBV13 and TRBJ1-2; the match to TRBD1 covers 7 bases. The CDR3 totals 15 residues. V shed 0 bases and J 1 base; nucleotides not matched to a gene: 2. Looked up from germline, CDR1 is PRHDT and CDR2 is FYEKMQ (reference sequence). The CDR3 DNA reads TGTGCCAGCAGCTTAGGCCGGGACAGTAACTATGGCTACACCTTC. Encoded protein: CASSLGRDSNYGYTF.

J is TRBJ1-1 and V is TRBV5-1; D gene uncertain. This CDR3 has 14 residues. Germline CDR1 SGHRS, CDR2 YFSETQ. V lost 0 bases, J lost 4 bases, and 10 bases lay in between. The CDR3 DNA sequence: TGCGCCAGCAGCTTGGATGAGAGAGGCACTGAAGCTTTCTTT. Its protein is CASSLDERGTEAFF.

V is TRBV2 and J is TRBJ1-1; D not resolved. The CDR3 is 14 residues long. The ends were cut back, 2 bases at V and 2 bases at J, with 9 bases in the middle. The V gene's germline CDR1 is SNHLY and CDR2 FYNNEI. This CDR3 is CASSENEPNTEAFF. The CDR3 DNA reads TGTGCCAGCAGTGAAAATGAGCCAAACACTGAAGCTTTCTTT.

The chain employs TRBV7-9 and TRBJ2-3, with TRBD2 identical over 8 bases. Trimming at V came to 8 bases and at J to 2 bases, leaving 12 bases not matched to a gene. Germline CDR1 and CDR2: SEHNR and FQNEAQ (reference sequence). The CDR3 length is 16 residues. CDR3: CASSRRGADLTDTQYF. The CDR3 nucleotides read TGTGCCAGCTCTCGGCGGGGGGCGGATCTCACAGATACGCAGTATTTT.

The rearrangement uses TRBV9 and TRBJ1-2; D is uncertain. With 3 bases removed from V and 0 bases from J, the gap between germline ends came to 9 bases. This CDR3 spans 14 amino acids. CDR1 SGDLS and CDR2 YYNGEE come from the germline V gene. The CDR3 spells CASSGYRANYGYTF. CDR3 DNA sequence: TGTGCCAGCAGCGGCTACAGAGCTAACTATGGCTACACCTTC.

The chain has TRBV9 and TRBJ2-1; the match to TRBD1 covers 11 bases. The CDR3 totals 14 residues. Looked up from germline, CDR1 is SGDLS and CDR2 is YYNGEE. V lost 3 bases to trimming and J lost 9 bases; unmatched junction nucleotides: 5. CDR3 protein: CASSERTGGTEQFF. The CDR3 region has the DNA TGTGCCAGCAGCGAACGGACAGGGGGCACTGAGCAGTTCTTC.

The J gene is TRBJ1-1, the V gene TRBV11-3; possible D gene TRBD1, 5 bases. This CDR3 is built from 13 residues. Germline CDR1 and CDR2: SGHNT and YENEEA. V lost 5 bases and J 4 bases, leaving 11 bases between the germline ends. CDR3 in DNA: TGTGCCAGCAGCCCGGGGGGTGGCACTGAAGCTTTCTTT. Its protein product is CASSPGGGTEAFF.

The chain joins TRBV27 to TRBJ2-7, with 10 bases fitting TRBD1. There are 16 residues in the CDR3. V dropped 3 bases and J dropped 3; count of bases not matched to a gene: 8. The germline CDR1 and CDR2 sequences are MNHEY and SMNVEV (reference sequence). The CDR3 region is CASSFLPGQGIYEQYF. The CDR3 DNA sequence: TGTGCCAGCAGTTTTCTCCCGGGACAGGGGATCTACGAGCAGTACTTC.

The chain recombines TRBV28 with TRBJ1-2; D may be TRBD1 (6 bases). Trimming took off 4 bases at V and 4 bases at J, with 10 bases between the two ends. The CDR3 is 13 residues long. Germline V gives CDR1 MDHEN, CDR2 SYDVKM. CDR3 sequence reads: CASSSGQPYGYTF. The CDR3 DNA is TGTGCCAGCAGTTCAGGACAGCCCTATGGCTACACCTTC.

The gene calls are TRBV27 and TRBJ1-4; tentative D call: TRBD1 (6 bases). V lost 6 bases to trimming and J lost 2 bases, with 16 bases between them. Germline CDR1 MNHEY, CDR2 SMNVEV (reference sequence). CDR3 size: 16 residues. This chain's CDR3 is CASSPGTSPTNEKLFF. The CDR3 DNA sequence: TGTGCCAGCAGCCCTGGGACATCCCCCACTAATGAAAAACTGTTTTTT.

The V call is TRBV27, the J call TRBJ2-7; 8 nucleotides align to TRBD2. CDR3 length: 16 residues. The germline V gene has CDR1 MNHEY and CDR2 SMNVEV (reference sequence). V dropped 0 bases and J dropped 6; count of bases not matched to a gene: 10. The DNA for the CDR3 is TGTGCCAGCAGTTTATCTCAAGCGGGAGCGGATCGCGAGCAGTACTTC. This translates into CASSLSQAGADREQYF.

This clone was counted a single time. The chain has TRBV7-2 and TRBJ2-3; 10 bases fit TRBD1. The V gene's germline CDR1 is SGHTA and CDR2 FQGNSA. V was clipped by 3 bases and J by 7 bases; unmatched bases: 7. The CDR3 has 15 amino acids. The CDR3 DNA reads TGTGCCAGCAGCTTCTCGGACAGGGGGGGCCATACGCAGTATTTT. Protein sequence: CASSFSDRGGHTQYF.

The V gene is TRBV30, the J gene TRBJ2-7; 11 bases match TRBD2. Germline-derived CDR1 and CDR2 are GTSNPN and SVGIG (reference sequence). Losses at the gene ends were 5 bases for V and 3 bases for J; bases not matched to a gene: 6. CDR3 length: 14 residues. In nucleotides, the CDR3 is TGTGCCTGGCAAGGGACTAGCGGTGGCTACGAGCAGTACTTC. Its translation is CAWQGTSGGYEQYF.

V and J are TRBV11-2 and TRBJ2-1, with TRBD2 matching over 9 bases. After removal of 1 base from V and 8 bases from J, the junction contained 9 bases not matched to a gene. The CDR3 is made up of 16 amino acids. Germline V lookup: CDR1 SGHAT, CDR2 FQNNGV. CDR3: CASSLAGGGAVYEQFF. The CDR3 nucleotides read TGTGCCAGCAGCTTAGCTGGCGGGGGGGCCGTTTATGAGCAGTTCTTC. Filled out from reference TRBV11-2 and TRBJ2-1, the complete variable domain reads EAGVAQSPRYKIIEKRQSVAFWCNPISGHATLYWYQQILGQGPKLLIQFQNNGVVDDSQLPKDRFSAERLKGVDSTLKIQPAKLEDSAVYLCASSLAGGGAVYEQFFGPGTRLTVL.

The V gene is TRBV11-2, the J gene TRBJ2-3; tentative D call: TRBD1 (6 bases). This CDR3 spans 15 amino acids. Looked up from germline, CDR1 is SGHAT and CDR2 is FQNNGV. The germline V and J ends were trimmed by 3 bases and 0 bases, with 10 bases remaining between them. The CDR3 reads CASSLTGLSTDTQYF. CDR3 coding DNA: TGTGCCAGCAGCTTGACAGGACTTAGCACAGATACGCAGTATTTT.

V gene TRBV10-3 combines with J gene TRBJ2-5; 11 bases align to TRBD2. V lost 0 bases, J lost 2 bases, and 2 bases stayed unmatched. The CDR3 loop spans 16 amino acids. Germline V CDR1 and CDR2: ENHRY, SYGVKD. The CDR3 DNA reads TGTGCCATCAGTGAGTCTGGGACTAGCGGACAAGAGACCCAGTACTTC. Residues: CAISESGTSGQETQYF.

CDR3 in DNA: TGTGCCAGCAGCCTAGGACAGAGCAAATATAGCAATCAGCCCCAGCATTTT. Translated: CASSLGQSKYSNQPQHF. V usage is TRBV7-6 and J usage is TRBJ1-5; D possibly corresponds to TRBD1 (6 bases). The CDR3 has 17 residues. The V gene's germline CDR1 is SGHVS and CDR2 FNYEAQ. Trimming took 5 bases from V and 0 from J, leaving 17 bases between them.

This chain joins TRBV4-1 and TRBJ1-2; 7 positions match TRBD1. V lost 0 bases to trimming and J lost 3 bases; unmatched junction nucleotides: 7. CDR1 MGHRA and CDR2 YSYEKL come from the germline V gene. The CDR3 runs 16 residues. The CDR3 bases are TGCGCCAGCAGCCAAGATCGGGCAGGGGGGTACTATGGCTACACCTTC. This sequence encodes CASSQDRAGGYYGYTF.

The chain carries TRBV7-9 and TRBJ1-4; D remains ambiguous. Germline V gene lookup returns CDR1 SEHNR and CDR2 FQNEAQ (reference sequence). V was clipped by 2 bases and J by 5 bases, with 9 bases between them. The CDR3 extends over 14 amino acids. CDR3 loop: CASSLLSWNEKLFF. Here the CDR3 DNA reads TGTGCCAGCAGCTTATTGAGCTGGAATGAAAAACTGTTTTTT.

This chain uses TRBV5-6 with TRBJ2-4, with a possible D match to TRBD2 (6 bases). Germline CDR1 reads SGHDT; CDR2 reads YYEEEE. V gave up 2 bases and J gave up 8 bases, with 17 bases separating them. The CDR3 has 15 amino acids. The CDR3, as DNA: TGTGCCAGCAGCTTTGGGACTCTCTTGCGGGACATTCAGTACTTC. As protein: CASSFGTLLRDIQYF.

The chain links TRBV5-6 to TRBJ1-2; the match to TRBD1 covers 7 bases. Germline V gene lookup returns CDR1 SGHDT and CDR2 YYEEEE. The CDR3 totals 15 residues. V shed 2 bases and J 8 bases; nucleotides not matched to a gene: 12. This chain's CDR3 is CASSFTGAGGYGYTF. CDR3 DNA sequence: TGTGCCAGCAGCTTTACAGGGGCTGGAGGTTACGGCTACACCTTC. Using reference TRBV5-6 and TRBJ1-2 for the parts outside the CDR3, the full variable domain is DAGVTQSPTHLIKTRGQQVTLRCSPKSGHDTVSWYQQALGQGPQFIFQYYEEEERQRGNFPDRFSGHQFPNYSSELNVNALLLGDSALYLCASSFTGAGGYGYTFGSGTRLTVV.